The source of this T cell receptor beta chain is a study of shared clonotypes between healthy human individuals. Germline lookup yields CDR1 KGHSH and CDR2 LQKENI. This CDR3 is 16 amino acids long. V gave up 0 bases and J gave up 3 bases, with 15 bases separating them. Profiling relied on immunoSEQ multiplex PCR, and the TCRdb table lists in-frame clones only, not all of them. Among more than 150,000 clones listed, about 93% were seen once. This sequence joins TRBV18 and TRBJ2-7, with a possible D match to TRBD1 (6 bases). The TCR originated in a woman aged 25 to 39 in good health. Sequencing input: naive CD4+ T cells sorted from blood. Subset in this sample: CD45RA+ positively selected. The CDR3 region is CASSPPGQGTYYEQYF. The DNA of the CDR3 is TGTGCCAGCTCACCACCCGGGCAGGGGACCTACTACGAGCAGTACTTC.